This is a list of T cell receptor beta chains from one sample in a study of patients and donors after allogeneic stem cell transplantation. TCRdb analysed the RT-PCR reads with MiXCR anew, one entry per CDR3 protein. Counted here are fewer than 30,000 distinct CDR3 sequences, about 45% occurring once; the ten biggest clones make up roughly three quarters. The specimen sequenced was blood, either unsorted or a sorted T cell fraction (not recorded which). These receptors were obtained from a human donor who was either an allogeneic HSCT recipient or a stem cell or donor lymphocyte infusion donor (not recorded which). It is not recorded whose cells these are; they may come from a transplant donor. CDR3s include the opening cysteine and the closing phenylalanine or tryptophan. The D gene is left open where the match is weak. Rows may omit the clone size; those that give it use once, few, many or a size class.

TRBV12-3/TRBV12-4	-	15	TRBJ1-5	-	TGTGCCAGCAGTTTAGAGGGCAGGGGCAATCAGCCCCAGCATTTT	CASSLEGRGNQPQHF
TRBV28	few	14	TRBJ1-5	-	TGTGCCAGCAGTTTAGAAACTCGGCACCAGCCCCAGCATTTT	CASSLETRHQPQHF
TRBV9	-	15	TRBJ2-4	-	TGTGCCAGCAGCTTGGGACCCGGGTCCGACAACATTCAGTACTTC	CASSLGPGSDNIQYF
TRBV12-3/TRBV12-4	few	16	TRBJ1-4	TRBD1	TGTGCCAGCAGGTACCGAACAGGGGGCGTCGGTGAAAAACTGTTTTTT	CASRYRTGGVGEKLFF
TRBV6-5	medium-sized	13	TRBJ2-7	-	TGTGCCAGCAGTTACTCGCCGACCTACGAGCAGTACTTC	CASSYSPTYEQYF
TRBV5-1	-	14	TRBJ2-1	TRBD2	TGCGCCAGCAGCTTGTCGGCTAGCGGGGGAGGGCAGTTCTTC	CASSLSASGGGQFF
TRBV5-1	once	16	TRBJ2-7	-	TGCGCCAGCAGCTTTATGAATGGGGGCGCGGGATACGAGCAGTACTTC	CASSFMNGGAGYEQYF
TRBV5-1	-	15	TRBJ1-1	-	TGCGCCAGCAGCTTGGGGGCAGCGTTGAACACTGAAGCTTTCTTT	CASSLGAALNTEAFF
TRBV7-6	-	12	TRBJ2-1	-	TGTGCCAGCAGCCCCACGGGCGGTGAGCAGTTCTTC	CASSPTGGEQFF
TRBV10-3	-	15	TRBJ2-1	TRBD2	TGTGCCATCAGTGAGCGTAGCGGGAGGGACAATGAGCAGTTCTTC	CAISERSGRDNEQFF
TRBV7-3	few	15	TRBJ2-3	TRBD2	TGTGCCAGCAGCGCCGGACTAGCGGGTTCCGATACGCAGTATTTT	CASSAGLAGSDTQYF
TRBV3-1	few	16	TRBJ1-2	TRBD1	TGTGCCAGCAGCATAATGTTCGGGACAGCAATATATGGCTACACCTTC	CASSIMFGTAIYGYTF
TRBV5-4	-	14	TRBJ1-2	-	TGTGCCAGCAGCTTGGTGCGGGGGAACTATGGCTACACCTTC	CASSLVRGNYGYTF